The clone carrying this T cell receptor beta chain was detected ten times or more. These data originate in a study of blood T cells in healthy people across ages. Donors gave around 9.3 milliliters of peripheral blood apiece. At least 6 million PBMCs were isolated per sample. CDR1 is MNHNS, CDR2 SASEGT, per germline. The CDR3 consists of 14 residues. With 7 bases removed from V and 8 bases from J, the gap between germline ends came to 20 bases. Next came a second PCR, run for roughly 6 to 11 cycles, which used a sample-barcoded 5' primer along with a J-beta primer mix. From each sample, at least 3 million paired-end reads containing CDR3 were obtained. TCRdb passed the 5' RACE reads through MiXCR, listing each CDR3 protein once. The sample has more than 800,000 distinct CDR3 sequences, under 35% seen once; the top ten hold roughly 17%.

This sequence joins TRBV6-1 and TRBJ1-2; maybe TRBD1 (5 bases). The sequenced sample consisted of blood. This receptor was obtained from an elderly woman in good health. The CDR3 reads CASNPLGRGSGYTF. CDR3 nucleotide sequence: TGTGCCAGCAACCCCTTGGGGAGGGGAAGCGGCTACACCTTC.